This entry lists 24 T cell receptor beta chains sequenced from one sample in a study of blood T cell repertoires in COVID-19. Profiling relied on immunoSEQ multiplex PCR, and the TCRdb table lists in-frame clones only, not all of them. The repertoire holds tens of thousands of clones, with about nine tenths as singletons. Sequenced: peripheral blood. The receptors shown here come from a woman aged 35 to 49 with active COVID-19.

The V gene is TRBV6-5, the J gene TRBJ1-1; a weak D match, TRBD1 (5 bases). CDR1 is MNHEY and CDR2 is SVGAGI in the germline V gene. Trimming shortened V by 4 bases and J by 3 bases, and 15 bases separated the two germline ends. This CDR3 region has 15 residues. The CDR3 coding sequence is TGTGCCAGCAGTTTCCCCCAGGGTGCGTACACTGAAGCTTTCTTT. Encoded protein: CASSFPQGAYTEAFF.

The genes are TRBV7-9 and TRBJ2-7; D possibly corresponds to TRBD1 (5 bases). The CDR3 sequence is 14 residues long. In germline, CDR1 is SEHNR, CDR2 FQNEAQ (reference sequence). The germline V and J ends were trimmed by 1 base and 5 bases, with 12 bases remaining between them. CDR3 DNA: TGTGCCAGCAGCTTAGGGGGCACGGGTGACGAGCAGTACTTC. Encoded protein: CASSLGGTGDEQYF.

The chain joins TRBV13 to TRBJ1-2, with TRBD1 as a possible D gene (6 bases). The V end lost 0 bases, the J end lost 4 bases, and 12 bases lay between the germline ends. Per germline, CDR1 PRHDT and CDR2 FYEKMQ (reference sequence). The CDR3 runs 15 residues. The CDR3 bases are TGTGCCAGCAGCTTAGGCCCCGGGACACCCTATGGCTACACCTTC. It is translated as CASSLGPGTPYGYTF.

The chain combines TRBV5-1 with TRBJ2-3; TRBD2 matches 10 bases. The CDR3 loop spans 18 amino acids. V was clipped by 0 bases and J by 2 bases; unmatched bases: 9. Germline V gene data show CDR1 as SGHRS and CDR2 as YFSETQ. The CDR3 DNA sequence: TGCGCCAGCAGCTTGGATAGCGGGGGGTTAGACGTCACAGATACGCAGTATTTT. Translating it yields CASSLDSGGLDVTDTQYF.

V usage is TRBV20-1 and J usage is TRBJ2-3; weak D call: TRBD2 (5 bases). The germline V gene encodes CDR1 DFQATT and CDR2 SNEGSKA (reference sequence). CDR3 size: 11 residues. Trimming pared 6 bases from V and 4 bases from J, leaving 8 bases between. The CDR3 DNA reads as TGCAGTGCGAGGGTATCAGATACGCAGTATTTT. Translating it yields CSARVSDTQYF.

The CDR3 reads CASSQGRSQETQYF. DNA of the CDR3: TGTGCCAGCAGCCAAGGACGGAGCCAAGAGACCCAGTACTTC. V gene TRBV14 combines with J gene TRBJ2-5; D remains unclear. V lost 1 base, J lost 1 base, and 7 bases lay in between. The CDR3 consists of 14 residues. Per germline, CDR1 SGHDN and CDR2 FVKESK. The full variable domain, rest sourced from reference TRBV14 and TRBJ2-5, is EAGVTQFPSHSVIEKGQTVTLRCDPISGHDNLYWYRRVMGKEIKFLLHFVKESKQDESGMPNNRFLAERTGGTYSTLKVQPAELEDSGVYFCASSQGRSQETQYFGPGTRLLVL.

The CDR3 protein is CASGNGTGHYGYTF. In DNA, the CDR3 is TGCGCCAGCGGGAACGGGACAGGGCACTATGGCTACACCTTC. V usage is TRBV5-1 and J usage is TRBJ1-2; 9 nucleotides line up with TRBD1. From germline, CDR1 is SGHRS and CDR2 YFSETQ. The V and J ends lost 7 bases and 3 bases, in that order; junction bases with no gene match: 7. The CDR3 extends over 14 amino acids.

V is TRBV10-3 and J is TRBJ1-1, with 10 bases lining up with TRBD1. V lost 1 base and J lost 5; bases outside the gene matches: 1. This CDR3 spans 14 amino acids. Germline V gene lookup returns CDR1 ENHRY and CDR2 SYGVKD. The CDR3 spells CAISEWDRGTEAFF. The CDR3 DNA is TGTGCCATCAGTGAGTGGGACAGGGGAACTGAAGCTTTCTTT.

CDR3 residues: CASIAQAHYGYTF. CDR3 sequence (DNA): TGTGCCAGCATAGCACAGGCTCACTATGGCTACACCTTC. The rearrangement uses TRBV24-1 and TRBJ1-2, with D possibly matching TRBD1 (5 bases). Germline V gene sequence: CDR1 KGHDR, CDR2 SFDVKD. Trimming removed 11 bases from V and 3 bases from J, with 15 bases in between. CDR3 length equals 13 residues.

J is TRBJ2-1 and V is TRBV9, with TRBD2 matching over 14 bases. The germline V gene has CDR1 SGDLS and CDR2 YYNGEE. With 4 bases clipped from V and 7 bases from J, the junction kept 13 bases outside the gene matches. The CDR3 totals 18 residues. The CDR3 bases are TGTGCCAGCAGCAGGGGACTAGCGGGGGCCCAGATCTCTAATGAGCAGTTCTTC. It yields the protein CASSRGLAGAQISNEQFF.

V gene TRBV5-6 combines with J gene TRBJ1-2; possibly TRBD1 for D (6 bases). The CDR3 extends over 15 amino acids. With 4 bases removed from V and 6 bases from J, the gap between germline ends came to 19 bases. Germline V lookup: CDR1 SGHDT, CDR2 YYEEEE. CDR3 amino acids: CASSMPGAGAHGYTF. The CDR3 bases are TGTGCCAGCAGCATGCCCGGGGCGGGGGCGCATGGCTACACCTTC. Complete variable domain (other parts from reference TRBV5-6 and TRBJ1-2): DAGVTQSPTHLIKTRGQQVTLRCSPKSGHDTVSWYQQALGQGPQFIFQYYEEEERQRGNFPDRFSGHQFPNYSSELNVNALLLGDSALYLCASSMPGAGAHGYTFGSGTRLTVV.

This chain joins TRBV21-1 and TRBJ2-7; TRBD2, the table's D call, lacks a check against the DNA. TRBV21-1 has pseudogene status. The CDR3 totals 16 residues. The CDR3 sequence is CASSLEEGGRAIEQYF. CDR3 DNA: TGTGCCAGCAGCCTCGAGGAGGGGGGGAGGGCTATCGAGCAGTACTTC.

This rearrangement joins TRBV12-3 or TRBV12-4 to TRBJ2-7, with D tentatively TRBD2 (5 bases). V was shortened by 5 bases and J by 2 bases, with 10 bases between the two germline ends. The CDR3 spans 13 residues. In DNA form, the CDR3 reads TGTGCCAGCAGTCCCGGACTCGCCTACGAGCAGTACTTC. Translation: CASSPGLAYEQYF.

The V call is TRBV19, the J call TRBJ1-5; 9 bases are a match to TRBD1. The trim removed 3 bases at V and 5 bases at J, leaving 5 bases unmatched. Germline CDR1 and CDR2: LNHDA and SQIVND (reference sequence). The CDR3 loop spans 15 amino acids. CDR3 coding DNA: TGTGCCAGTAGTATCGGGACAGGGTTTCATCAGCCCCAGCATTTT. It codes for CASSIGTGFHQPQHF.

The rearrangement uses TRBV30 and TRBJ2-7; 7 bases match TRBD1. The V gene's germline CDR1 is GTSNPN and CDR2 SVGIG (reference sequence). Germline trimming cut 0 bases from V and 2 bases from J; bases unmatched to any gene: 4. The CDR3 extends over 14 amino acids. The CDR3 nucleotides are TGTGCCTGGAGTGTAGGGACAGTCCCCTACGAGCAGTACTTC. Translating it yields CAWSVGTVPYEQYF. Drawing the rest from reference TRBV30 and TRBJ2-7, the complete variable domain is SQTIHQWPATLVQPVGSPLSLECTVEGTSNPNLYWYRQAAGRGLQLLFYSVGIGQISSEVPQNLSASRPQDRQFILSSKKLLLSDSGFYLCAWSVGTVPYEQYFGPGTRLTVT.

The chain is built from TRBV11-3 and TRBJ2-1; 14 bases map to TRBD2. The CDR3 covers 16 residues. V lost 0 bases and J lost 9; bases outside the gene matches: 4. CDR1 SGHNT and CDR2 YENEEA come from the germline V gene. The DNA for the CDR3 is TGTGCCAGCAGCTTAGATAGGGGACTAGCGGGGGTTGAGCAGTTCTTC. Translated: CASSLDRGLAGVEQFF.

The CDR3 is CASSAAGTGFISGNTIYF. In DNA form, the CDR3 reads TGTGCCAGCAGTGCAGCCGGGACAGGGTTTATTTCTGGAAACACCATATATTTT. The V call is TRBV25-1, the J call TRBJ1-3, with 9 bases aligning to TRBD1. Germline V gene data show CDR1 as MGHDK and CDR2 as SYGVNS. This CDR3 contains 18 residues. The junction had 11 bases not matched to a gene; V was cut back by 4 bases and J by 1 base.

The CDR3 loop is CASSLWGGNTEAFF. The CDR3 nucleotides are TGTGCCAGCAGCTTATGGGGAGGGAACACTGAAGCTTTCTTT. V usage is TRBV11-2 and J usage is TRBJ1-1; no definite D call. CDR3 length: 14 amino acids. CDR1 and CDR2 (germline): SGHAT, FQNNGV. Trimming left V 2 bases short and J 1 base short, with 8 bases between.

The chain couples TRBV6-4 to TRBJ1-2, with 7 bases aligning to TRBD1. The CDR3 is made up of 15 amino acids. After removal of 3 bases from V and 2 bases from J, the junction contained 6 bases not matched to a gene. From germline, CDR1 is MRHNA and CDR2 SNTAGT. CDR3 in DNA: TGTGCCAGCAGTGAGTTTTGGGGACAGAACTATGGCTACACCTTC. Residues: CASSEFWGQNYGYTF.

V and J are TRBV2 and TRBJ1-2; 7 bases fit TRBD1. The CDR3 spans 13 residues. Germline V CDR1 and CDR2: SNHLY, FYNNEI. V was pared by 8 bases and J by 8 bases, with 11 bases of the junction left unmatched. The CDR3 DNA sequence: TGTGCCAGCTCCCATGAGGGGGCGGGAGGCTACACCTTC. Its protein is CASSHEGAGGYTF.

A single count supports this clone. The chain is built from TRBV10-3 and TRBJ2-7; D gene uncertain. The CDR3 is 14 residues long. Germline loops: CDR1 ENHRY, CDR2 SYGVKD. V was shortened by 3 bases and J by 3 bases, with 12 bases between the two germline ends. The CDR3 is CAISEISDLYEQYF. The CDR3 coding sequence is TGTGCCATCAGTGAAATTAGTGATCTCTACGAGCAGTACTTC.

The V and J genes are TRBV6-2 or TRBV6-3 and TRBJ2-7, with 8 bases matching TRBD1. After removal of 1 base from V and 6 bases from J, the junction contained 5 bases not matched to a gene. Germline CDR1 and CDR2: MNHEY and SVGEGT. The CDR3 is made up of 14 amino acids. This chain's CDR3 is CASSYWAGGGEQYF. The CDR3, as DNA: TGTGCCAGCAGTTACTGGGCAGGGGGCGGCGAGCAGTACTTC.

V usage is TRBV7-2 and J usage is TRBJ1-2; D gene ambiguous. Deletions cut 5 bases from V and 4 bases from J, with 14 bases between. The CDR3 has 14 amino acids. Germline lookup yields CDR1 SGHTA and CDR2 FQGNSA. CDR3 amino acids: CASSQGGFGYGYTF. The CDR3 DNA reads TGTGCCAGCAGCCAAGGCGGGTTTGGCTATGGCTACACCTTC. Supplemented by reference TRBV7-2 and TRBJ1-2, the full variable domain reads GAGVSQSPSNKVTEKGKDVELRCDPISGHTALYWYRQSLGQGLEFLIYFQGNSAPDKSGLPSDRFSAERTGGSVSTLTIQRTQQEDSAVYLCASSQGGFGYGYTFGSGTRLTVV.

The chain joins TRBV19 to TRBJ1-2, with D possibly TRBD1 on 6 matching bases. The CDR3 extends over 15 amino acids. The V gene's germline CDR1 is LNHDA and CDR2 SQIVND (reference sequence). The ends were cut back, 0 bases at V and 4 bases at J, with 12 bases in the middle. This CDR3 reads CASSIEQGSPYGYTF. DNA of the CDR3: TGTGCCAGTAGTATAGAGCAGGGGTCCCCCTATGGCTACACCTTC.